Detailed here is one T cell receptor (beta chain). The antigen remains unidentified. The record originates from a study of shared clonotypes between healthy human individuals. General study findings and limits: Several donors held about 4.5% of naive CD4 clonotypes in common.

Assay used: immunoSEQ multiplex PCR; TCRdb lists only in-frame clones, some missing. The data show around 2.1 million clones, roughly 95% seen once. Sequenced sample: naive CD4+ T cells sorted from blood. Subset denoted: CD45RA+ positively selected. This clonotype was sampled from a man younger than 35 in good health.

The CDR3 is CASSLNPGQVYGYTF. The CDR3 nucleotides are TGTGCCAGCAGCTTAAATCCGGGACAGGTTTATGGCTACACCTTC. This chain connects TRBV7-3 to TRBJ1-2; 8 bases line up with TRBD1. In germline, CDR1 is SGHTA, CDR2 FQGTGA. After removal of 1 base from V and 5 bases from J, the junction contained 6 bases not matched to a gene. The CDR3 loop spans 15 amino acids.